Described below is a single TCR beta chain sequence and its context. The CDR3 loop spans 16 amino acids. Germline V gene sequence: CDR1 LNHDA, CDR2 SQIVND (reference sequence). Trimming stripped 4 bases from V and 4 bases from J, with 18 bases between. These data come from a study of T cell changes during pregnancy in multiple sclerosis. Libraries were prepared by immunoSEQ multiplex PCR; TCRdb keeps only in-frame clonotypes and omits some of them. The data show approximately 60,000 clones, 92% seen once. This rearrangement joins TRBV19 to TRBJ2-3; possible D gene TRBD2, 5 bases. This clonotype was obtained from a female donor with multiple sclerosis, enrolled in a pregnancy study. Sequenced material: CD4+ T cells from peripheral blood mononuclear cells, taken in the second trimester of pregnancy. The CDR3 here is CASSKETTTGSDTQYF. DNA for the CDR3: TGTGCCAGTAGTAAGGAGACCACCACGGGGTCAGATACGCAGTATTTT.